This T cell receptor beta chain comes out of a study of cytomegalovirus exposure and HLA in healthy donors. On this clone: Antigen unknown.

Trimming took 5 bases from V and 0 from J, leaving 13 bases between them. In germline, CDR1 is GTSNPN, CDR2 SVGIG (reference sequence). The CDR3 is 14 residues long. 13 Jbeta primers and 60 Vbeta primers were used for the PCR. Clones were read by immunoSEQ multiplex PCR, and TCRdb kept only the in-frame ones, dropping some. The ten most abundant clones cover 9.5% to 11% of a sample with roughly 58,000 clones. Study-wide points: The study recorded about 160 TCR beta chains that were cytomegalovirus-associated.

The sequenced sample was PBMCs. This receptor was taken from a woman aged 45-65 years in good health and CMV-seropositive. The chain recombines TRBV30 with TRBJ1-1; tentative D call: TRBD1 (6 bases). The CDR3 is CAWFDRIMNTEAFF. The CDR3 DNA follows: TGTGCCTGGTTCGACAGGATCATGAACACTGAAGCTTTCTTT.